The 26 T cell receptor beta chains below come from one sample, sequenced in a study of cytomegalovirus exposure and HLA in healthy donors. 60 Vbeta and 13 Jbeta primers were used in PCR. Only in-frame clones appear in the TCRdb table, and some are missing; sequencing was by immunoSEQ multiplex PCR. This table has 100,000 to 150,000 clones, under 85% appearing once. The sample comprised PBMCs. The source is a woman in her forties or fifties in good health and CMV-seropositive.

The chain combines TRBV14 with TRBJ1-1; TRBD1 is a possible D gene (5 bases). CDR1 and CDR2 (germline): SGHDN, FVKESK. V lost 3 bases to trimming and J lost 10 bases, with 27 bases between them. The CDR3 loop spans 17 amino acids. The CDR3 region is CASSQDLLGGGEKSAFF. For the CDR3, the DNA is TGTGCCAGCAGCCAGGACTTACTCGGTGGGGGGGAGAAATCAGCTTTCTTT.

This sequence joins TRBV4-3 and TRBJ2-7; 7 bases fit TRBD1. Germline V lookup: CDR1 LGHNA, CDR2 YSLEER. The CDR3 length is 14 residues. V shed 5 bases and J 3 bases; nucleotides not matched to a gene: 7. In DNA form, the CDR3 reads TGCGCCAGCAGCGCCCGGGACAGAGACTACGAGCAGTACTTC. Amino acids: CASSARDRDYEQYF.

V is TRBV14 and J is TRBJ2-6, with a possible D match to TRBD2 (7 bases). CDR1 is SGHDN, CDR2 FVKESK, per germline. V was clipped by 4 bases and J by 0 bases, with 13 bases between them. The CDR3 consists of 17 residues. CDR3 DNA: TGTGCCAGCAGCCGGCGGGGGCCCCTCTCTGGGGCCAACGTCCTGACTTTC. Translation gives CASSRRGPLSGANVLTF.

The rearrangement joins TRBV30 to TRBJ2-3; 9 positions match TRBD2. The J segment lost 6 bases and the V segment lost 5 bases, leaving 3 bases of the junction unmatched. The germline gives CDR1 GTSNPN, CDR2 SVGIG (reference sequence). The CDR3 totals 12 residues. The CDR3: CAWYGLADTQYF. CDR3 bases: TGTGCCTGGTATGGACTAGCGGATACGCAGTATTTT.

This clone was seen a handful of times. The CDR3 spells CASSDPTQGVTDTQYF. CDR3 DNA sequence: TGTGCCAGCAGTGATCCCACTCAAGGGGTCACAGATACGCAGTATTTT. The chain couples TRBV25-1 to TRBJ2-3; maybe TRBD1 (5 bases). The CDR3 consists of 16 residues. Trimming stripped 3 bases from V and 2 bases from J, with 15 bases between. CDR1 is MGHDK and CDR2 is SYGVNS in the germline V gene.

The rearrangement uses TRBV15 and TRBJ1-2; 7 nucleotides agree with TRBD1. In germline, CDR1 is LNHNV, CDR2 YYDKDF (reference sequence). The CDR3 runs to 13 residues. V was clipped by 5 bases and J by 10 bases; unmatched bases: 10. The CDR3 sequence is CATSWGQSGDYTF. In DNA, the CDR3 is TGTGCCACCAGCTGGGGACAGTCGGGCGACTACACCTTC. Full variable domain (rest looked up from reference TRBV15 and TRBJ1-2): DAMVIQNPRYQVTQFGKPVTLSCSQTLNHNVMYWYQQKSSQAPKLLFHYYDKDFNNEADTPDNFQSRRPNTSFCFLDIRSPGLGDTAMYLCATSWGQSGDYTFGSGTRLTVV.

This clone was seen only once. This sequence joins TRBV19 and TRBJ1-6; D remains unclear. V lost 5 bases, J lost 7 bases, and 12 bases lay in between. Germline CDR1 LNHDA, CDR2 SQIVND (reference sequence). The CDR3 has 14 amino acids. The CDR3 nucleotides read TGTGCCAGTAGTTCCACGACAAGGAATTCACCCCTCCACTTT. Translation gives CASSSTTRNSPLHF.

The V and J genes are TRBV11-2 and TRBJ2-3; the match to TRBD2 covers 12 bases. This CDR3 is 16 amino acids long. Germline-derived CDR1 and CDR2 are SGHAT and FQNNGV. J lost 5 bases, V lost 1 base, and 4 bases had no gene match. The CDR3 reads CASSLGTSGVVDTQYF. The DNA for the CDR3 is TGTGCCAGCAGCTTAGGGACTAGCGGGGTGGTAGATACGCAGTATTTT.

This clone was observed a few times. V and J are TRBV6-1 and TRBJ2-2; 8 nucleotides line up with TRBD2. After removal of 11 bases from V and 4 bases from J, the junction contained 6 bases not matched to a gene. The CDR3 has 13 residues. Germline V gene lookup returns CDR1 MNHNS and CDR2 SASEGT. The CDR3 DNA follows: TGTGCCGGTGGGAGCGGGGGCACCGGGGAGCTGTTTTTT. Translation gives CAGGSGGTGELFF.

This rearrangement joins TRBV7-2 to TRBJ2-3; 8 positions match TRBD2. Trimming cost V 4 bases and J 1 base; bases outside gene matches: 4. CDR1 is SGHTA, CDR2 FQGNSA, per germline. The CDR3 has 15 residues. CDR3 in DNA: TGTGCCAGCAGCTCCAGCGGGGGTGGCACAGATACGCAGTATTTT. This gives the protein CASSSSGGGTDTQYF.

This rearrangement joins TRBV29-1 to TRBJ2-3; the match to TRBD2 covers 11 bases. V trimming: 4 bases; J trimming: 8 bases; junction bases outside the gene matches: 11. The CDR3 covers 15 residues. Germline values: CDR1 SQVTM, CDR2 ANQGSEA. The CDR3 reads CSVAASGGPSGTQYF. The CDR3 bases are TGCAGCGTTGCGGCTAGCGGGGGGCCTTCGGGTACGCAGTATTTT.

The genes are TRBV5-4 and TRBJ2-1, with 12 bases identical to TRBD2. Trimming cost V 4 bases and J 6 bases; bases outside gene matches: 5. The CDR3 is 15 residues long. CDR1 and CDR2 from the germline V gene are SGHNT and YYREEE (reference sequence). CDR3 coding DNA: TGTGCCAGCAGCGGGGGGACTAGCGGGTTCAATGAGCAGTTCTTC. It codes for CASSGGTSGFNEQFF.

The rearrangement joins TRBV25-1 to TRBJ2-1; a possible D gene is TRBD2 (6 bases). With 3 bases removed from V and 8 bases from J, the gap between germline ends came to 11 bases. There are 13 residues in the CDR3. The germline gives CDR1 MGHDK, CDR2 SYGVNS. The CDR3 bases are TGTGCCAGCAGTGATGGGGGGATCGATGAGCAGTTCTTC. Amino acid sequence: CASSDGGIDEQFF. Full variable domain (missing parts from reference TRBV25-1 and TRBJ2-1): EADIYQTPRYLVIGTGKKITLECSQTMGHDKMYWYQQDPGMELHLIHYSYGVNSTEKGDLSSESTVSRIRTEHFPLTLESARPSHTSQYLCASSDGGIDEQFFGPGTRLTVL.

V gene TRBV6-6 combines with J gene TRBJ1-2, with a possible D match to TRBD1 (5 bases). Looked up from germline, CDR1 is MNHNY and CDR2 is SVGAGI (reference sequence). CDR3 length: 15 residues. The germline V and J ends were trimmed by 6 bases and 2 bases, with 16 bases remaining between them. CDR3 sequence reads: CASSPPGEANYGYTF. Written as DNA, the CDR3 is TGTGCCAGCAGCCCCCCGGGGGAGGCAAACTATGGCTACACCTTC.

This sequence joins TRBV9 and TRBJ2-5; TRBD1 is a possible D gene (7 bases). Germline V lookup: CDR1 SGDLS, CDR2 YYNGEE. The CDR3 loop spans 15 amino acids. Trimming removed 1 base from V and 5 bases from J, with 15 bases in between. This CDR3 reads CASSVHDREVETQYF. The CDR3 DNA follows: TGTGCCAGCAGCGTACACGACAGGGAGGTGGAGACCCAGTACTTC.

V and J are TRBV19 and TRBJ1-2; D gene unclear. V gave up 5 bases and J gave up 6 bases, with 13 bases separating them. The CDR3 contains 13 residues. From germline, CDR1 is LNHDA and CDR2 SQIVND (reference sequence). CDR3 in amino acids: CASSSKGRDGYTF. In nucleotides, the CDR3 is TGTGCCAGTAGTTCGAAAGGGAGGGATGGCTACACCTTC.

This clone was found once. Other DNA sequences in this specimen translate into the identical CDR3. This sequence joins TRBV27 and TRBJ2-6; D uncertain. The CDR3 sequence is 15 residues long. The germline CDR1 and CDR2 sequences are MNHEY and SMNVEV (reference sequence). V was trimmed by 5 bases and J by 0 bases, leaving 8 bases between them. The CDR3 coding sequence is TGTGCCAGCAGTCCCGTCCGCTCTGGGGCCAACGTCCTGACTTTC. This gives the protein CASSPVRSGANVLTF.

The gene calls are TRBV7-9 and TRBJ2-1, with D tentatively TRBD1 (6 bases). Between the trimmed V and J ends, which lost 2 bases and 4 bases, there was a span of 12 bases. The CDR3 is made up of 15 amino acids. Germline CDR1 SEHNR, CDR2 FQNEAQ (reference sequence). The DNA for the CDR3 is TGTGCCAGCAGCTTACCCAGGGGAGTGTACAATGAGCAGTTCTTC. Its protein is CASSLPRGVYNEQFF.

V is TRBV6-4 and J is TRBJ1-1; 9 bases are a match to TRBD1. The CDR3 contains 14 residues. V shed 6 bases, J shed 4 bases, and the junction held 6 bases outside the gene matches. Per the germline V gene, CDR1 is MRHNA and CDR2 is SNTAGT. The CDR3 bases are TGTGCCAGCAGGAAACAGGGGGCCGGCACTGAAGCTTTCTTT. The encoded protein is CASRKQGAGTEAFF.

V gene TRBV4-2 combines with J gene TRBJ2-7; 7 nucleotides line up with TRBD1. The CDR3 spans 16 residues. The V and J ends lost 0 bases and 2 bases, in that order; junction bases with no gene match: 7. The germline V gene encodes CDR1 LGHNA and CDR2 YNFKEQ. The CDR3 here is CASSQELQGQTYEQYF. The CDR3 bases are TGTGCCAGCAGCCAAGAACTACAGGGACAGACCTACGAGCAGTACTTC.

The CDR3 DNA is TGTGCCAGCAGCTTAGGGAGGGACCGTGCAAAACTGTTTTTT. Its protein is CASSLGRDRAKLFF. This sequence joins TRBV7-9 and TRBJ1-4; maybe TRBD1 (5 bases). The CDR3 covers 14 residues. V lost 1 base, J lost 10 bases, and 13 bases lay in between. The germline V gene encodes CDR1 SEHNR and CDR2 FQNEAQ (reference sequence).

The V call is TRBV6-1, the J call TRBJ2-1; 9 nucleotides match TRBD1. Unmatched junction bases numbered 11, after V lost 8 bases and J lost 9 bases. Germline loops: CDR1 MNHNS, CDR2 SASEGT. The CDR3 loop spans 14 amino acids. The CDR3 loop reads CASLWTGVGGEQFF. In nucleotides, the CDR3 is TGTGCCAGCTTATGGACAGGGGTAGGGGGTGAGCAGTTCTTC.

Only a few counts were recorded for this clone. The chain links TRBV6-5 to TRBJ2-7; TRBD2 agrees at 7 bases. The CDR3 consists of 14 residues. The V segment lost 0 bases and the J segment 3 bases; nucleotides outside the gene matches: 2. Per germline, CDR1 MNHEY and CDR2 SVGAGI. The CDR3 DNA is TGTGCCAGCAGTTACTCGCCGGGGGGCTACGAGCAGTACTTC. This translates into CASSYSPGGYEQYF.

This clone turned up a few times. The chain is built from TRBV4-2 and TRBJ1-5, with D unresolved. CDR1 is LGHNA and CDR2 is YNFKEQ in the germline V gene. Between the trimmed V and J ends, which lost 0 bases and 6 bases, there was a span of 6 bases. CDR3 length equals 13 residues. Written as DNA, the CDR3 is TGTGCCAGCAGCCAAGAATCGAGTCAGCCCCAGCATTTT. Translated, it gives CASSQESSQPQHF.

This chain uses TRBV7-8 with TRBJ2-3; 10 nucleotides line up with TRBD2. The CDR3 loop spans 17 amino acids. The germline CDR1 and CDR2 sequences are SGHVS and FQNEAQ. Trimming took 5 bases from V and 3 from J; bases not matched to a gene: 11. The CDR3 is CASSAQRGGRSTDTQYF. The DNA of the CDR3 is TGTGCCAGCAGCGCACAGCGGGGGGGCAGGTCAACAGATACGCAGTATTTT.

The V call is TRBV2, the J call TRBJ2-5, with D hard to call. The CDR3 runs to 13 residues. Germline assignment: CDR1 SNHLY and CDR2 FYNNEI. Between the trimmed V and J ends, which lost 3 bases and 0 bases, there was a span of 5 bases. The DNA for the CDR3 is TGTGCCAGCAGTGATTACTACCAAGAGACCCAGTACTTC. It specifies CASSDYYQETQYF. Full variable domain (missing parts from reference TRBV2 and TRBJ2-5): EPEVTQTPSHQVTQMGQEVILRCVPISNHLYFYWYRQILGQKVEFLVSFYNNEISEKSEIFDDQFSVERPDGSNFTLKIRSTKLEDSAMYFCASSDYYQETQYFGPGTRLLVL.